The present T cell receptor (beta chain) was sequenced within a study of identical twins. This clonotype was counted only a few times. TCRdb re-derived calls from the 5' RACE reads in MiXCR, one entry per CDR3 protein. The data show about 530,000 distinct CDR3 sequences, 12% to 15% seen once. The same data also went into a second study, on yellow fever vaccine responses in identical twins.

The sequence derives from a woman aged 18-29 years in good health. Sequencing was done on a sample of CD4+ T cells sorted from blood.

CDR3 loop: CASSLLTDFDSPLHF. As DNA, the CDR3 is TGCGCCAGCAGCCTACTGACAGATTTTGATTCACCCCTCCACTTT. The chain recombines TRBV5-1 with TRBJ1-6; TRBD1 might be the D (5 bases). Germline CDR1 reads SGHRS; CDR2 reads YFSETQ. CDR3 size: 15 residues. V was pared by 4 bases and J by 8 bases, with 16 bases between.